This T cell receptor beta chain was identified during a study of CD8 T cells in ankylosing spondylitis. Regarding the study as a whole: Seemingly distinctive of ankylosing spondylitis blood was a TCR beta motif formed by eight highly homologous variants. Matched synovial fluid from ankylosing spondylitis patients was reported to be enriched for disease-linked clones.

This clonotype was picked up many times. Its antigen is unidentified. The CDR3 is made up of 16 amino acids. Trimming cost V 0 bases and J 1 base, with 10 bases left between them. Germline CDR1 is SGHRS and CDR2 is YFSETQ. TCRdb processed the 5' RACE reads anew with MiXCR; each CDR3 protein has one entry. This sample has 250,000 to 350,000 distinct CDR3 sequences, with 20% found just once. This receptor was taken from a male donor with ankylosing spondylitis or in good health (not recorded which). The chain joins TRBV5-1 to TRBJ2-2, with a weak D call TRBD1 (5 bases). Specimen: blood, either unsorted or a sorted T cell fraction (not recorded which). CDR3 region: CASSLAGQGNTGELFF. CDR3 in DNA: TGCGCCAGCAGCTTGGCCGGGCAGGGGAACACCGGGGAGCTGTTTTTT.